A single sample is the source of the 32 T cell receptor beta chains below, sequenced in a study of STAT3 mutations in large granular lymphocyte leukemia (dated by TCRdb to between 2017 and 2020). For these receptors, no antigen is known. Library preparation employed the immunoSEQ multiplex PCR assay. TCRdb stores this immuneACCESS table with in-frame sequences only. Part of the clones is absent; in the studies checked, under half of the shortfall reflects unresolved V genes, and no reason is known for the rest. The sample table lists roughly 40,000 clones, about 88% of them with a count of one. Roughly 0.4% of the sample rests with the top ten. The study at large found these results: At least one immunodominant TCRbeta clonotype was present in every T-LGLL patient, and multiple immunodominant subclonotypes appeared in about half of the T-LGLL patients.

The sample taken for sequencing was PBMCs. The receptors come from a human donor with T large granular lymphocyte leukemia. Some clones in this sample may be carry-over from other donors' samples.

The V call is TRBV5-4, the J call TRBJ2-2; the match to TRBD1 covers 9 bases. The germline V gene encodes CDR1 SGHNT and CDR2 YYREEE (reference sequence). The V and J ends lost 4 bases and 7 bases, in that order; junction bases with no gene match: 8. This CDR3 region has 15 residues. CDR3 sequence: CASSPYRGQRGELFF. CDR3 nucleotide sequence: TGTGCCAGCAGCCCTTACAGGGGGCAGCGCGGGGAGCTGTTTTTT.

The chain employs TRBV6-5 and TRBJ2-1, with 8 bases aligning to TRBD1. This CDR3 contains 13 residues. Germline V gene lookup returns CDR1 MNHEY and CDR2 SVGAGI. V was pared by 7 bases and J by 14 bases, with 13 bases of the junction left unmatched. CDR3 region: CASTQPGGGGEFF. The CDR3 nucleotides are TGTGCCAGCACCCAGCCAGGGGGCGGAGGAGAGTTCTTC.

The chain has TRBV4-2 and TRBJ1-2; D ambiguous. Germline V gives CDR1 LGHNA, CDR2 YNFKEQ. Trimming stripped 0 bases from V and 5 bases from J, with 10 bases between. The CDR3 is 14 residues long. The CDR3, as DNA: TGTGCCAGCAGCCAAGACCTGGCCGCTTATGGCTACACCTTC. Protein: CASSQDLAAYGYTF.

Here the CDR3 reads CASSSRGQQPQHF. The CDR3 DNA reads TGTGCCAGCAGTAGTAGGGGGCAACAGCCCCAGCATTTT. The J gene is TRBJ1-5, the V gene TRBV7-7, with 7 positions matching TRBD1. The trim removed 6 bases at V and 7 bases at J, leaving 6 bases unmatched. Germline V gene data show CDR1 as SSHAT and CDR2 as FNYEAQ (reference sequence). The CDR3 extends over 13 amino acids.

This clone was counted only a few times. The rearrangement links TRBV10-3 to TRBJ2-3; 14 nucleotides match TRBD2. Per germline, CDR1 ENHRY and CDR2 SYGVKD. CDR3 length: 15 residues. The junction had 8 bases not matched to a gene; V was cut back by 10 bases and J by 5 bases. The DNA of the CDR3 is TGTGCCACCGCCGGGACTAGCGGGGGCCGAGATACGCAGTATTTT. Protein: CATAGTSGGRDTQYF.

The rearrangement uses TRBV11-1 and TRBJ1-6, with a weak D call TRBD1 (5 bases). V was pared by 4 bases and J by 6 bases, with 13 bases between. The CDR3 consists of 15 residues. Germline V CDR1 and CDR2: SGHAT, FQDESV (reference sequence). The CDR3 spells CASSSHRDANSPLHF. CDR3 coding DNA: TGTGCCAGCAGCTCCCACCGGGACGCTAATTCACCCCTCCACTTT.

V and J are TRBV19 and TRBJ1-5, with 8 positions matching TRBD1. J lost 0 bases, V lost 6 bases, and 4 bases had no gene match. The CDR3 totals 15 residues. CDR1 is LNHDA, CDR2 SQIVND, per germline (reference sequence). CDR3 bases: TGTGCCAGTAGGGACAGGGTCCTTAGCAATCAGCCCCAGCATTTT. Its translation: CASRDRVLSNQPQHF.

The chain has TRBV5-4 and TRBJ1-2, with D uncertain. From germline, CDR1 is SGHNT and CDR2 YYREEE (reference sequence). V gave up 4 bases and J gave up 2 bases, with 9 bases separating them. The CDR3 extends over 13 amino acids. In nucleotides, the CDR3 is TGTGCCAGCAGCGCCGGAGGGAACTATGGCTACACCTTC. Protein: CASSAGGNYGYTF. Full variable domain (remainder filled in from reference TRBV5-4 and TRBJ1-2): ETGVTQSPTHLIKTRGQQVTLRCSSQSGHNTVSWYQQALGQGPQFIFQYYREEENGRGNFPPRFSGLQFPNYSSELNVNALELDDSALYLCASSAGGNYGYTFGSGTRLTVV.

The chain joins TRBV7-6 to TRBJ2-7, with D perhaps matching TRBD1 (6 bases). V was clipped by 1 base and J by 0 bases, with 16 bases between them. The CDR3 consists of 17 residues. Germline CDR1 and CDR2: SGHVS and FNYEAQ. The CDR3 here is CASSLVAGAQNSYEQYF. CDR3 bases: TGTGCCAGCAGCTTAGTAGCAGGGGCTCAGAACTCCTACGAGCAGTACTTC.

The rearrangement uses TRBV5-6 and TRBJ1-6; D uncertain. This CDR3 contains 13 residues. Germline CDR1 reads SGHDT; CDR2 reads YYEEEE. V was pared by 4 bases and J by 9 bases, with 11 bases between. The CDR3 loop reads CASSTNVISPLHF. The DNA of the CDR3 is TGTGCCAGCAGCACGAACGTCATTTCACCCCTCCACTTT.

The chain combines TRBV7-9 with TRBJ1-6, with TRBD1 matching over 11 bases. From germline, CDR1 is SEHNR and CDR2 FQNEAQ (reference sequence). This CDR3 region has 18 residues. With 5 bases clipped from V and 8 bases from J, the junction kept 14 bases outside the gene matches. The CDR3 nucleotides are TGTGCCAGCAGCCCGAGGACTGGGACAGGGGGTTCCCATTCACCCCTCCACTTT. Residues: CASSPRTGTGGSHSPLHF. The full variable domain, its missing parts supplied by reference TRBV7-9 and TRBJ1-6, is DTGVSQNPRHKITKRGQNVTFRCDPISEHNRLYWYRQTLGQGPEFLTYFQNEAQLEKSRLLSDRFSAERPKGSFSTLEIQRTEQGDSAMYLCASSPRTGTGGSHSPLHFGNGTRLTVT.

This chain connects TRBV6-5 to TRBJ2-3; D is perhaps TRBD2 (5 bases). This CDR3 has 14 amino acids. Germline CDR1 and CDR2: MNHEY and SVGAGI. Trimming pared 1 base from V and 10 bases from J, leaving 15 bases between. The CDR3, as DNA: TGTGCCAGCAGTTACTTCGAACACCACGGGGCGCAGTATTTT. Residues: CASSYFEHHGAQYF.

This chain joins TRBV6-5 and TRBJ1-4; no definite D call. The CDR3 has 13 residues. Germline lookup yields CDR1 MNHEY and CDR2 SVGAGI. The ends were cut back, 6 bases at V and 5 bases at J, with 10 bases in the middle. CDR3 DNA sequence: TGTGCCAGCAGCCCTACGGTGAATGAAAAACTGTTTTTT. As protein: CASSPTVNEKLFF.

The chain uses TRBV29-1 and TRBJ2-1, with TRBD1 as a possible D gene (5 bases). Deletions cut 5 bases from V and 10 bases from J, with 15 bases between. Germline CDR1 is SQVTM and CDR2 is ANQGSEA. The CDR3 loop spans 12 amino acids. The CDR3 region has the DNA TGCAGCGTTAACACAGGTCTAACGGAGCAGTTCTTC. Protein product: CSVNTGLTEQFF.

This chain connects TRBV5-4 to TRBJ2-2, with D possibly TRBD1 on 6 matching bases. The V end lost 1 base, the J end lost 6 bases, and 10 bases lay between the germline ends. The CDR3 is 14 residues long. CDR1 is SGHNT and CDR2 is YYREEE in the germline V gene (reference sequence). CDR3 in amino acids: CASSLRRGAGELFF. Here the CDR3 DNA reads TGTGCCAGCAGCTTGCGCAGGGGAGCCGGGGAGCTGTTTTTT.

The rearrangement joins TRBV18 to TRBJ1-2; 8 nucleotides align to TRBD1. The CDR3 sequence is 17 residues long. The germline CDR1 and CDR2 sequences are KGHSH and LQKENI. V lost 4 bases and J lost 3; bases outside the gene matches: 13. The CDR3 region is CASSLSTGDPRDYGYTF. For the CDR3, the DNA is TGTGCCAGCTCACTATCGACAGGGGACCCTAGGGACTATGGCTACACCTTC.

This chain links TRBV5-4 with TRBJ2-5, with 7 bases lining up with TRBD2. The CDR3 contains 16 residues. V was pared by 6 bases and J by 2 bases, with 13 bases of the junction left unmatched. Germline V gene lookup returns CDR1 SGHNT and CDR2 YYREEE (reference sequence). The CDR3 reads CASTGGTVVGQETQYF. As DNA, the CDR3 is TGTGCCAGCACCGGGGGGACGGTCGTTGGTCAAGAGACCCAGTACTTC.

The chain has TRBV30 and TRBJ1-2; D is uncertain. Germline assignment: CDR1 GTSNPN and CDR2 SVGIG (reference sequence). Trimming shortened V by 1 base and J by 7 bases, and 10 bases separated the two germline ends. This CDR3 region has 12 residues. CDR3 bases: TGTGCCTGGAGTGACGGAGTGGGTGGCTACACCTTC. Translated: CAWSDGVGGYTF.

The chain employs TRBV9 and TRBJ1-2; D unclear. Germline V gives CDR1 SGDLS, CDR2 YYNGEE. There are 16 residues in the CDR3. Trimming left V 2 bases short and J 3 bases short, with 17 bases between. The CDR3 loop is CASSVGQVGRYYGYTF. In DNA form, the CDR3 reads TGTGCCAGCAGCGTGGGCCAGGTTGGCCGTTACTATGGCTACACCTTC. The full variable domain, completed using reference TRBV9 and TRBJ1-2, is DSGVTQTPKHLITATGQRVTLRCSPRSGDLSVYWYQQSLDQGLQFLIQYYNGEERAKGNILERFSAQQFPDLHSELNLSSLELGDSALYFCASSVGQVGRYYGYTFGSGTRLTVV.

The chain couples TRBV7-9 to TRBJ2-7; D gene uncertain. The germline CDR1 and CDR2 sequences are SEHNR and FQNEAQ (reference sequence). CDR3 length: 14 amino acids. Trimming shortened V by 0 bases and J by 0 bases, and 6 bases separated the two germline ends. CDR3 in DNA: TGTGCCAGCAGCTTAGCGGCCAGCTCCTACGAGCAGTACTTC. This encodes CASSLAASSYEQYF.

The chain recombines TRBV15 with TRBJ2-3; TRBD2 matches at 7 bases. The ends lost 2 bases at V and 0 bases at J; junction bases unmatched: 14. Germline lookup yields CDR1 LNHNV and CDR2 YYDKDF (reference sequence). CDR3 length: 19 amino acids. The CDR3 sequence: CATSRLYSGTTNSTDTQYF. In DNA form, the CDR3 reads TGTGCCACCAGCAGACTTTATTCCGGGACTACAAATAGCACAGATACGCAGTATTTT.

V is TRBV10-3 and J is TRBJ1-1; TRBD1 agrees at 7 bases. The CDR3 runs to 14 residues. Germline V gene data show CDR1 as ENHRY and CDR2 as SYGVKD. The junction had 8 bases not matched to a gene; V was cut back by 6 bases and J by 4 bases. As DNA, the CDR3 is TGTGCCATCAGGACCACAGGGGACTTCACTGAAGCTTTCTTT. It is translated as CAIRTTGDFTEAFF.

This clone was picked up one time. The chain recombines TRBV7-9 with TRBJ2-3; 7 bases are a match to TRBD1. Germline lookup yields CDR1 SEHNR and CDR2 FQNEAQ (reference sequence). The CDR3 is 15 amino acids. The ends lost 1 base at V and 2 bases at J; junction bases unmatched: 3. Here the CDR3 reads CASSLGDRTTDTQYF. CDR3 in DNA: TGTGCCAGCAGCTTAGGGGACAGAACCACAGATACGCAGTATTTT. The full variable domain, rest sourced from reference TRBV7-9 and TRBJ2-3, is DTGVSQNPRHKITKRGQNVTFRCDPISEHNRLYWYRQTLGQGPEFLTYFQNEAQLEKSRLLSDRFSAERPKGSFSTLEIQRTEQGDSAMYLCASSLGDRTTDTQYFGPGTRLTVL.

The chain links TRBV27 to TRBJ2-1; D uncertain. V lost 0 bases and J 0 bases, leaving 15 bases between the germline ends. CDR3 length equals 18 residues. Germline V lookup: CDR1 MNHEY, CDR2 SMNVEV (reference sequence). CDR3 in DNA: TGTGCCAGCAGTTTATCGAGTCCGGCCGTAAGCTCCTACAATGAGCAGTTCTTC. Protein sequence: CASSLSSPAVSSYNEQFF.

This chain joins TRBV12-5 and TRBJ2-1, with D tentatively TRBD1 (6 bases). The V gene lost 6 bases and the J gene lost 4 bases, with 13 bases spanning the gap. Germline loops: CDR1 LGHNT, CDR2 FRNRAP. This CDR3 has 14 residues. CDR3 in amino acids: CASGMTGTYNEQFF. CDR3 DNA: TGTGCTAGTGGGATGACGGGGACATACAATGAGCAGTTCTTC.

The chain links TRBV2 to TRBJ2-7; maybe TRBD2 (5 bases). Trimming stripped 7 bases from V and 4 bases from J, with 14 bases between. CDR3 length equals 13 residues. Germline CDR1 is SNHLY and CDR2 is FYNNEI. CDR3 DNA sequence: TGTGCCAGCAAAGGGCTAGCTCAATACGAGCAGTACTTC. As protein: CASKGLAQYEQYF.

This rearrangement joins TRBV28 to TRBJ2-6; D might be TRBD1 (6 bases). Between the trimmed V and J ends, which lost 7 bases and 2 bases, there was a span of 12 bases. This CDR3 spans 15 amino acids. Per germline, CDR1 MDHEN and CDR2 SYDVKM. As DNA, the CDR3 is TGTGCCAGCAAACATTCAGGGGCTGGGGCCAACGTCCTGACTTTC. It encodes CASKHSGAGANVLTF.

This rearrangement joins TRBV10-3 to TRBJ1-4, with D hard to call. CDR1 and CDR2 from the germline V gene are ENHRY and SYGVKD. V lost 11 bases and J 7 bases, leaving 17 bases between the germline ends. This CDR3 region has 13 residues. CDR3 coding DNA: TGTGCCGTTAGTCGGACGGAGTTTGAAAAACTGTTTTTT. This codes for CAVSRTEFEKLFF.

V is TRBV6-1 and J is TRBJ1-1, with D perhaps matching TRBD1 (6 bases). The CDR3 loop spans 15 amino acids. Germline assignment: CDR1 MNHNS and CDR2 SASEGT. V lost 1 base to trimming and J lost 1 base, with 10 bases between them. DNA for the CDR3: TGTGCCAGCAGTGAAGTCGGCAGGGGGAACACTGAAGCTTTCTTT. As protein: CASSEVGRGNTEAFF.

The gene calls are TRBV5-5 and TRBJ2-1, with TRBD1 identical over 7 bases. The CDR3 has 15 amino acids. Germline CDR1 and CDR2: SGHKS and YYEKEE (reference sequence). J gave up 4 bases and V 1 base, and 5 bases lay outside the gene matches. In DNA, the CDR3 is TGTGCCAGCAGCTTGACAGGGGCCGGGTACAATGAGCAGTTCTTC. Residues: CASSLTGAGYNEQFF.

CDR3 sequence: CASSSGWGELFF. The DNA for the CDR3 is TGCGCCAGCAGCTCAGGGTGGGGGGAGCTGTTTTTT. The chain couples TRBV4-1 to TRBJ2-2; a weak D match, TRBD1 (5 bases). The V and J ends lost 5 bases and 8 bases respectively, with 9 bases between them. CDR3 length equals 12 residues. Germline CDR1 reads MGHRA; CDR2 reads YSYEKL.

This chain joins TRBV2 and TRBJ2-2; 11 bases fit TRBD1. Germline-derived CDR1 and CDR2 are SNHLY and FYNNEI. The junction had 13 bases not matched to a gene; V was cut back by 3 bases and J by 7 bases. This CDR3 contains 18 residues. This chain's CDR3 is CASSEGQGVFQRGGELFF. DNA for the CDR3: TGTGCCAGCAGTGAGGGACAGGGGGTTTTTCAAAGAGGCGGGGAGCTGTTTTTT. Using reference TRBV2 and TRBJ2-2 for the parts outside the CDR3, the full variable domain is EPEVTQTPSHQVTQMGQEVILRCVPISNHLYFYWYRQILGQKVEFLVSFYNNEISEKSEIFDDQFSVERPDGSNFTLKIRSTKLEDSAMYFCASSEGQGVFQRGGELFFGEGSRLTVL.